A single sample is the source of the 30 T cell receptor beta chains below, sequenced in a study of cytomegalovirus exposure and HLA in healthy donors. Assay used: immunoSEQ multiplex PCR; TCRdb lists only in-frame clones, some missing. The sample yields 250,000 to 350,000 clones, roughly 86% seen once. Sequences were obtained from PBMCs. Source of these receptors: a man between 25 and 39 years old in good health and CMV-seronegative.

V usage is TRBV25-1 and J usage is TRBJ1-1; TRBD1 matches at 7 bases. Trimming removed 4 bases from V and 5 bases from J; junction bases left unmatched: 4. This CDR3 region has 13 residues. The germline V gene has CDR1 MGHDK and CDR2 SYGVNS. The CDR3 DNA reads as TGTGCCAGCAGTGGAAGGGGGCGGACTGAAGCTTTCTTT. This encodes CASSGRGRTEAFF.

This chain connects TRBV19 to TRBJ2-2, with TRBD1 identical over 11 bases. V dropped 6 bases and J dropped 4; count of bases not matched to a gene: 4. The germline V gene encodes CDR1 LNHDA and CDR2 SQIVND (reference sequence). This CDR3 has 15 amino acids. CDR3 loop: CASSGQGASTGELFF. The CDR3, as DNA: TGTGCCAGTAGCGGACAGGGGGCGAGCACCGGGGAGCTGTTTTTT. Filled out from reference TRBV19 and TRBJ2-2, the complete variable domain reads DGGITQSPKYLFRKEGQNVTLSCEQNLNHDAMYWYRQDPGQGLRLIYYSQIVNDFQKGDIAEGYSVSREKKESFPLTVTSAQKNPTAFYLCASSGQGASTGELFFGEGSRLTVL.

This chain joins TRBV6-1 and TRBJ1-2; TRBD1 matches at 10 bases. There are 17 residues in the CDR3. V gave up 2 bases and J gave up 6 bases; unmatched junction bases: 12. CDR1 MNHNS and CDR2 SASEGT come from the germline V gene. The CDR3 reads CASSERGLGQGKNGYTF. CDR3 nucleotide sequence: TGTGCCAGCAGTGAAAGGGGCTTGGGACAGGGGAAGAATGGCTACACCTTC.

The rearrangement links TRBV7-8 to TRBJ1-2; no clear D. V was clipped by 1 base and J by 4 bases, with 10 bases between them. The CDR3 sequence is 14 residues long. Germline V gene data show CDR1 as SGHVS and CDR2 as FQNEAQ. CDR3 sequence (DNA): TGTGCCAGCAGCTTAGATCCAGCGATCTATGGCTACACCTTC. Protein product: CASSLDPAIYGYTF.

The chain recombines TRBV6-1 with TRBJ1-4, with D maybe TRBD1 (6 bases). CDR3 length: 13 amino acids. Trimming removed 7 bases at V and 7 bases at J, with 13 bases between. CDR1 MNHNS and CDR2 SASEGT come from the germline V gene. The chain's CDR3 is CASKRDIGEKLFF. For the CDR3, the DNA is TGTGCCAGCAAGAGGGACATCGGTGAAAAACTGTTTTTT.

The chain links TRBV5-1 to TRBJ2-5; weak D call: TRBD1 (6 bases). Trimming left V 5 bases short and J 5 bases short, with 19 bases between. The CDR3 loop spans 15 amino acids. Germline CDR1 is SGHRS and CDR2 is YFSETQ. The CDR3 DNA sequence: TGCGCCAGCAGGTATCAAGAGGGGGAGTGGGAGACCCAGTACTTC. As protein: CASRYQEGEWETQYF.

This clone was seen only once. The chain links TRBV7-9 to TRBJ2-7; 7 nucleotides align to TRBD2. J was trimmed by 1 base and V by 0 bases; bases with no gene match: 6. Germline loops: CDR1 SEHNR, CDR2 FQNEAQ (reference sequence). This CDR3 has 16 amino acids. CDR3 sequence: CASSLARGTFSYEQYF. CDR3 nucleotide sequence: TGTGCCAGCAGCTTAGCGCGGGGGACTTTTTCCTACGAGCAGTACTTC.

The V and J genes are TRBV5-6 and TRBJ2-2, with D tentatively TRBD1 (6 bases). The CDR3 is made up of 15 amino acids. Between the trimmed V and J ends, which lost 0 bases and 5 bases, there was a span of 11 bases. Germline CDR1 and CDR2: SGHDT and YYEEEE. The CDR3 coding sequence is TGTGCCAGCAGCTTGGATACAGGGCGAACCGGGGAGCTGTTTTTT. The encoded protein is CASSLDTGRTGELFF.

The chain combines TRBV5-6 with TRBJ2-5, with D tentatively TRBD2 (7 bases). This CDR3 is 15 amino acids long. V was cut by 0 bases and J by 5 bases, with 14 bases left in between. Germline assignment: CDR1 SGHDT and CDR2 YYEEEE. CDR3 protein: CASSLVSGGAETQYF. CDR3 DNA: TGTGCCAGCAGCTTGGTGTCGGGGGGCGCCGAGACCCAGTACTTC.

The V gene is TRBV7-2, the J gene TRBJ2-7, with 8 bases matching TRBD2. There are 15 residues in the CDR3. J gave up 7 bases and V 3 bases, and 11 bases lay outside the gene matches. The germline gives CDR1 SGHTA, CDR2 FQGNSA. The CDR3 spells CASSFYNGGAWEQYF. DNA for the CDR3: TGTGCCAGCAGCTTTTATAACGGGGGGGCCTGGGAGCAGTACTTC.

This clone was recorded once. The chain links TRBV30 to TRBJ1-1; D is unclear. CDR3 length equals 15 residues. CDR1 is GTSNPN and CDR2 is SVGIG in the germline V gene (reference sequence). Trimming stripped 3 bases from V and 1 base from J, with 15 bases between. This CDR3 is CAWRRRSPGNTEAFF. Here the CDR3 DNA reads TGTGCCTGGAGGCGACGTTCGCCAGGGAACACTGAAGCTTTCTTT.

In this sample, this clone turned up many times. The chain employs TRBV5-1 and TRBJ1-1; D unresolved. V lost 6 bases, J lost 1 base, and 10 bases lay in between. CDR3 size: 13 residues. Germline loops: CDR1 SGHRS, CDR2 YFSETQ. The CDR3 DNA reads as TGCGCCAGCACCCAGACAAAGAACACTGAAGCTTTCTTT. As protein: CASTQTKNTEAFF.

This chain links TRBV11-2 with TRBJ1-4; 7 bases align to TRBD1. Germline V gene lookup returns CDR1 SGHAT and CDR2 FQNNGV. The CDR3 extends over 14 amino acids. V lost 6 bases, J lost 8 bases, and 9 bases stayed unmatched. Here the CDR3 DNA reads TGTGCCAGCAGTTACCACAGGGGAGGAGAAAAACTGTTTTTT. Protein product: CASSYHRGGEKLFF.

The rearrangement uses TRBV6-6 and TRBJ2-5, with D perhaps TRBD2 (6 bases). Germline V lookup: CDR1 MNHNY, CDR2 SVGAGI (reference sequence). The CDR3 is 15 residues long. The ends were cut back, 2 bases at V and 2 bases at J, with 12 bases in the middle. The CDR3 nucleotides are TGTGCCAGCAGTTACCCGGTCGGAGGGCAAGAGACCCAGTACTTC. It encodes CASSYPVGGQETQYF.

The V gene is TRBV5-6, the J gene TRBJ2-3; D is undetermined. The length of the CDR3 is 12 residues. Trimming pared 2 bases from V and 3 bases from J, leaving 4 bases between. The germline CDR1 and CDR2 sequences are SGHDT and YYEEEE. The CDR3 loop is CASSFGTDTQYF. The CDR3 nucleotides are TGTGCCAGCAGCTTCGGTACAGATACGCAGTATTTT.

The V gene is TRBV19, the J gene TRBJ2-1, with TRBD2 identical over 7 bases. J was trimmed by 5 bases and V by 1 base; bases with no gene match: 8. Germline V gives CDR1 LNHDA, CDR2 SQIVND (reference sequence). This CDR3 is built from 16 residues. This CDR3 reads CASSIVTGTTNNEQFF. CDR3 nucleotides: TGTGCCAGTAGTATAGTTACCGGGACTACCAACAATGAGCAGTTCTTC.

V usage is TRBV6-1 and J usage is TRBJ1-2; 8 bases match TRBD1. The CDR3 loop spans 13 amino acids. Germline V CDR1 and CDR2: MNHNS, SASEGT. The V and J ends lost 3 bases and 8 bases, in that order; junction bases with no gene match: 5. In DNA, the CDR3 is TGTGCCAGCAGTGAGACAGGGGTAAGGGGCTACACCTTC. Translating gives CASSETGVRGYTF.

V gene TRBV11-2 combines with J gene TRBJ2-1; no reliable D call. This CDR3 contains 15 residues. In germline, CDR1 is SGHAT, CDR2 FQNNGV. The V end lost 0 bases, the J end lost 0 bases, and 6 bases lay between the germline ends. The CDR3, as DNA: TGTGCCAGCAGCTTAGAGTTTCGCTCCTACAATGAGCAGTTCTTC. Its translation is CASSLEFRSYNEQFF.

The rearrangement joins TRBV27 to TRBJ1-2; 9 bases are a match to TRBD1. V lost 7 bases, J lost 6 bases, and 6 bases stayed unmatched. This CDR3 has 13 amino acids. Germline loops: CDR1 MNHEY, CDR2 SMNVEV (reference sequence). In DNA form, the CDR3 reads TGTGCCAGCACCTCGACAGGGGGACATGGCTACACCTTC. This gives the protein CASTSTGGHGYTF.

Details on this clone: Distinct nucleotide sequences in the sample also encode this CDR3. CDR3 protein: CASSYRPGGSNQPQHF. The CDR3 DNA follows: TGTGCCAGCAGTTACCGACCTGGGGGGAGCAATCAGCCCCAGCATTTT. This sequence joins TRBV6-6 and TRBJ1-5, with a weak D call TRBD1 (5 bases). The length of the CDR3 is 16 residues. Germline V gives CDR1 MNHNY, CDR2 SVGAGI (reference sequence). Deletions cut 2 bases from V and 1 base from J, with 12 bases between.

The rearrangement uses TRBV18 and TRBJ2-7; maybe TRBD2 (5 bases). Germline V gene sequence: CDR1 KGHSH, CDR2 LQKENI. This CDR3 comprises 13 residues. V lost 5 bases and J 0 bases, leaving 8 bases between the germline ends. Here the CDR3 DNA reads TGTGCCAGCTCATCAGGACTCTCCTACGAGCAGTACTTC. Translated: CASSSGLSYEQYF.

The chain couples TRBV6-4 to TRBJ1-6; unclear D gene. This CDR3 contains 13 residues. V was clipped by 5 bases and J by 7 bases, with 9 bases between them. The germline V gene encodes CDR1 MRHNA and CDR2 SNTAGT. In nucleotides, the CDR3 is TGTGCCAGCAGTTGGGGAGACAATTCACCCCTCCACTTT. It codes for CASSWGDNSPLHF.

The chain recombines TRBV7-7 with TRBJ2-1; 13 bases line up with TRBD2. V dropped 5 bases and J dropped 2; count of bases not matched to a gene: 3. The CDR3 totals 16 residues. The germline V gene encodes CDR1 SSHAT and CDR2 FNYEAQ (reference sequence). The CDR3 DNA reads TGTGCCAGCAGCCCGGGACTAGCGGGGACCTACAATGAGCAGTTCTTC. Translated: CASSPGLAGTYNEQFF.

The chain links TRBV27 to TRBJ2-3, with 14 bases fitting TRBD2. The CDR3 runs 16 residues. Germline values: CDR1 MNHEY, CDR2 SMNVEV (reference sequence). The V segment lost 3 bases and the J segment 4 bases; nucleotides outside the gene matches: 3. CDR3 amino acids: CASSFRLAGGPDTQYF. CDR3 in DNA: TGTGCCAGCAGTTTCCGACTAGCGGGGGGGCCAGATACGCAGTATTTT.

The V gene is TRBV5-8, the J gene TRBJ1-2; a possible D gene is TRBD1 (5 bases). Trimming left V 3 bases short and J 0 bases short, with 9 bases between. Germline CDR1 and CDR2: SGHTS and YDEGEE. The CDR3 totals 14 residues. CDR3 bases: TGTGCCAGCAGCTCTTCGACAGCTAACTATGGCTACACCTTC. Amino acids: CASSSSTANYGYTF.

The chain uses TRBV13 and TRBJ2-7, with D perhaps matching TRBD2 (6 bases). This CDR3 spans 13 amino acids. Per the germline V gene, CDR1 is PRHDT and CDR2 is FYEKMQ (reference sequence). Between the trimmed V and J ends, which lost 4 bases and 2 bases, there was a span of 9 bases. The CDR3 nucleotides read TGTGCCAGCAGCTCGGGACTTACCTACGAGCAGTACTTC. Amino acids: CASSSGLTYEQYF.

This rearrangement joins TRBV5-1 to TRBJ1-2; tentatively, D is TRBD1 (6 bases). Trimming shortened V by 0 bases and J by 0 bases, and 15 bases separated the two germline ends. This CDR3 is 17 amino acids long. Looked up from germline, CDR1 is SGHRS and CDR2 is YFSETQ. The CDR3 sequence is CASSLGAGAQTNYGYTF. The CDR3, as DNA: TGCGCCAGCAGCTTGGGGGCAGGGGCCCAAACTAACTATGGCTACACCTTC.

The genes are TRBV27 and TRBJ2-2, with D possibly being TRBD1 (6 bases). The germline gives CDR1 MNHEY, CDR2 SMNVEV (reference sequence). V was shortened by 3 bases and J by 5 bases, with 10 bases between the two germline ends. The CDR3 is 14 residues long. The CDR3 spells CASSFGTGTGELFF. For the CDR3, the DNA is TGTGCCAGCAGTTTTGGAACAGGGACCGGGGAGCTGTTTTTT.

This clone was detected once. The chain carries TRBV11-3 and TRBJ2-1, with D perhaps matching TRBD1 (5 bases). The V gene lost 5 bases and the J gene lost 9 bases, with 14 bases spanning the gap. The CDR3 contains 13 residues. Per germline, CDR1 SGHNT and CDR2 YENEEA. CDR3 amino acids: CASSPGRVGEQFF. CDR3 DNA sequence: TGTGCCAGCAGCCCAGGCAGGGTAGGTGAGCAGTTCTTC.

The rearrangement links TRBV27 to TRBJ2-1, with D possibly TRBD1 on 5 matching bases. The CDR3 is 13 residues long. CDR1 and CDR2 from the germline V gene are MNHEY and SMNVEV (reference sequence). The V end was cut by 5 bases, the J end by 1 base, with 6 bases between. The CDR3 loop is CASSTGSYNEQFF. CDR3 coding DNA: TGTGCCAGCAGTACAGGTTCCTACAATGAGCAGTTCTTC.